The clone carrying this T cell receptor (beta chain) showed up just a few times. Its antigen is still unknown. V dropped 2 bases and J dropped 4; count of bases not matched to a gene: 7. The CDR3 is 16 amino acids. Germline CDR1 SGHTA, CDR2 FQGNSA. This record belongs to a study of T cell repertoires in cytomegalovirus infection. MiXCR, run by TCRdb on the reads, gives a single entry per CDR3 protein. The data show around 540,000 distinct CDR3 sequences, about 33% seen once. This sequence originates from a human donor in good health (CMV status not recorded). Some clones in this sample may be carry-over from other donors' samples. The material was cultured PBMCs, obtained from culture after CMV antigen stimulation. The chain has TRBV7-2 and TRBJ2-5; TRBD2 aligns across 10 bases. The CDR3 region is CASSLLAGVVRETQYF. CDR3 DNA: TGTGCCAGCAGCTTACTAGCGGGAGTGGTGCGAGAGACCCAGTACTTC.